This T cell receptor beta chain was identified during a study of T cell repertoires in cytomegalovirus infection. This clonotype was picked up many times. The antigen remains undetermined. MiXCR, run by TCRdb on the reads, gives a single entry per CDR3 protein. The profile shows fewer than 950,000 distinct CDR3 sequences, approximately 29% of them singletons. The germline V gene has CDR1 SEHNR and CDR2 FQNEAQ (reference sequence). This CDR3 is built from 15 residues. Trimming pared 1 base from V and 0 bases from J, leaving 8 bases between. The chain couples TRBV7-9 to TRBJ2-3; D possibly corresponds to TRBD1 (6 bases). This sequence was found in a human donor in good health (CMV status not recorded). Some clones in this sample may be carry-over from other donors' samples. The specimen was cultured CD8+ T cells from PBMCs, collected from culture after CMV antigen stimulation. The CDR3 protein is CASSLGDTSTDTQYF. The CDR3 region has the DNA TGTGCCAGCAGCTTAGGGGACACCAGCACAGATACGCAGTATTTT.